This T cell receptor beta chain was recovered during a study of graft-versus-host responses after intestinal transplantation. Looked up from germline, CDR1 is KGHSH and CDR2 is LQKENI. Trimming took off 6 bases at V and 1 base at J, with 12 bases between the two ends. CDR3 length: 15 residues. About this clone itself: The antigen is unknown.

Only in-frame clones appear in the TCRdb table, and some are missing; sequencing was by immunoSEQ multiplex PCR. The sample has tens of thousands of clones; around 93% are singletons. The sample here was unstimulated CD4+ T cells sorted from spleen or lymph node cells, taken before transplant. The chain links TRBV18 to TRBJ1-4, with a weak D call TRBD1 (6 bases). This clonotype originated in a human donor who was the organ donor for an intestinal transplant. CDR3 loop: CASSLHRETNEKLFF. CDR3 bases: TGTGCCAGCTCCCTCCACAGGGAAACTAATGAAAAACTGTTTTTT.